The sequence of this T cell receptor beta chain was determined in a study of blood T cells in healthy people across ages (dated by TCRdb to about 2015). At the level of the whole study: In model experiments, template switching captured about one uniquely barcoded TCR beta cDNA molecule for every two T cells. Age-related changes in TCR beta repertoire diversity were measured in the study by deep sequencing normalized with unique cDNA molecular identifiers. To avoid experimental bias, donors of different ages were randomly spread across the sequencing lanes. The study analyzed two additional independent replicas of 1 million unique cDNA reads from the same blood draw for two donors, one aged 18 to 30 and one aged 80 or older. The donors were divided into four age groups: young (average around 16 years), middle-aged (approximately 39), aged (around 67) and long-lived (around 80).

Paper-wide results and their limitations: Compared with the aged group, the long-lived group had more naive CD4+ T cells, fewer expanded clones and increased TCR diversity, suggesting age selection. Estimates of total diversity based on one million sequenced T cells were considered lower bounds and underestimates. Because the CMV infection status of the donors was unknown, age-related changes in expanded clonotypes may potentially have been confounded. Bulk unsorted PBMC profiling prevented conclusive comparison of naive and antigen-experienced compartments. As age increased, observed TCR beta diversity per million T cells dropped in a roughly linear way, and a significant reduction was already evident by age around 41. A strong correlation was found between observed TCR beta diversity and the percentage of naive T cells measured by flow cytometry.

Libraries were constructed by 5' RACE. Sequencing took place on an Illumina HiSeq 2500. The second PCR ran for roughly 7 to 11 cycles and used a J-beta primer mix along with a sample-barcoded 5' primer. Each TCR beta cDNA molecule received a unique molecular identifier from a template-switch 5' adaptor carrying 12 random nucleotides. At least 2.5 million CDR3-containing paired-end reads were obtained from each sample. First-strand cDNA was synthesized from all RNA with the Mint cDNA synthesis kit, primed by a TRBC-specific oligonucleotide. Following uracil-DNA glycosylase treatment, a first 18-cycle PCR with universal primers M1SS and BC2_uni_R was performed on all cDNA. In the authors' own workflow: Each sample was normalized by randomly selecting 1 million high-quality reads, each carrying a distinct molecular identifier. Instead of being binned into consensus sequences, reads with shared molecular identifiers were discarded. MiTCR, with a Q25 quality threshold and the strictest error-elimination algorithm, was used for CDR3 identification, clonotype clustering and error correction. Lower-bound total TCR beta diversity was estimated with a nonparametric unseen species model using Euler transformation. In TCRdb, the public reads were trimmed at Q25 with fastp and aligned with MiXCR, with productive beta chains retained. Every CDR3 protein is listed once, alongside the most common genes and DNA of its rows. These V and J calls derive from TCRdb rather than the authors' analysis. Across this sample there are about 640,000 distinct CDR3 sequences, with roughly 53% seen only once. Approximately 40% of the sample rests with the top ten.

The donors were roughly 40 Caucasian individuals from Russia, aged 6 to 90 years, who were systemically healthy. Around 10 milliliters of peripheral blood were drawn from each donor into EDTA-treated Vacutainer tubes. PBMCs were isolated by Ficoll-Paque density-gradient centrifugation, with at least 6 million obtained per sample. Total RNA was extracted from PBMCs with Trizol reagent, with at least 6 micrograms obtained per sample. For every donor, flow cytometry on a PBMC aliquot measured the percentage of naive CD45RAhigh/CD27high T cells. CDR3 length: 14 amino acids, cysteine to phenylalanine. The read is trimmed to its CDR3 DNA, 42 bases read in frame from base 1. A word on this clonotype: It has no known antigen specificity. A junction end diverges from the germline sequence, so it may reflect a read error.

The sample was blood. The sequence derives from a man in his 60s in good health. The chain employs TRBV12-3 or TRBV12-4 and TRBJ2-7, with the D call perhaps TRBD1 or TRBD2, as 5 bases match in each case. At the DNA level, the sequence is TGTGCCAGCAGTCCCAGGGACGGTACCTACGGGCAGTACTTC. This gives the protein CASSPRDGTYGQYF.